The 25 T cell receptor beta chains listed next were all sequenced from one sample in a study of blood T cell repertoires in COVID-19. TCRdb keeps only in-frame clones here, not all; method: immunoSEQ multiplex PCR. The top ten clones hold around a sixth of a sample with approximately 61,000 clones, about 86% of them seen once. Sequenced material: peripheral blood. The origin of the receptors is a woman older than 75 with active COVID-19.

The V and J genes are TRBV6-1 and TRBJ2-3, with a tentative D call TRBD1 (5 bases). Per the germline V gene, CDR1 is MNHNS and CDR2 is SASEGT. The V end was cut by 0 bases, the J end by 2 bases, with 9 bases between. CDR3 length: 15 residues. CDR3 sequence (DNA): TGTGCCAGCAGTGAAGCAGGGGTGTCCACAGATACGCAGTATTTT. Translated: CASSEAGVSTDTQYF.

The chain uses TRBV5-6 and TRBJ2-3, with 7 bases matching TRBD2. The CDR3 loop spans 14 amino acids. CDR1 is SGHDT and CDR2 is YYEEEE in the germline V gene. J gave up 10 bases and V 2 bases, and 10 bases lay outside the gene matches. The CDR3 DNA reads as TGTGCCAGCAGCTTAATCAGCGGGGTCCCCTCGCAGTATTTT. Residues: CASSLISGVPSQYF.

This chain uses TRBV7-3 with TRBJ2-2; tentatively, D is TRBD2 (7 bases). CDR1 and CDR2 from the germline V gene are SGHTA and FQGTGA. The CDR3 contains 15 residues. Trimming removed 5 bases from V and 0 bases from J, with 10 bases in between. The CDR3 bases are TGTGCCAGCAGCCCGGGGGGCTCGAACACCGGGGAGCTGTTTTTT. It yields the protein CASSPGGSNTGELFF.

This chain uses TRBV6-5 with TRBJ2-3; 9 bases align to TRBD1. The V gene's germline CDR1 is MNHEY and CDR2 SVGAGI. Trimming cost V 5 bases and J 5 bases; bases outside gene matches: 8. The CDR3 loop spans 15 amino acids. The CDR3 reads CASSRTGGSGDTQYF. Written as DNA, the CDR3 is TGTGCCAGCAGTCGTACAGGGGGCTCAGGAGATACGCAGTATTTT.

This clone is a singleton in its sample. V gene TRBV28 combines with J gene TRBJ2-3, with 11 positions matching TRBD1. The V segment lost 5 bases and the J segment 14 bases; nucleotides outside the gene matches: 9. This CDR3 comprises 13 residues. Germline CDR1 reads MDHEN; CDR2 reads SYDVKM. CDR3 sequence reads: CASSPGVGTGGYF. The CDR3 region has the DNA TGTGCCAGCAGTCCCGGGGTGGGGACAGGGGGGTATTTT.

V is TRBV19 and J is TRBJ2-6; weak D call: TRBD2 (6 bases). This CDR3 spans 15 amino acids. Germline lookup yields CDR1 LNHDA and CDR2 SQIVND (reference sequence). The V gene lost 4 bases and the J gene lost 1 base, with 8 bases spanning the gap. CDR3 region: CASSKGRSGANVLTF. CDR3 bases: TGTGCCAGTAGTAAAGGGAGGTCTGGGGCCAACGTCCTGACTTTC. Full variable domain (outside the CDR3, taken from reference TRBV19 and TRBJ2-6): DGGITQSPKYLFRKEGQNVTLSCEQNLNHDAMYWYRQDPGQGLRLIYYSQIVNDFQKGDIAEGYSVSREKKESFPLTVTSAQKNPTAFYLCASSKGRSGANVLTFGAGSRLTVL.

The CDR3 protein is CASSLDVGGTHNEQFF. DNA of the CDR3: TGCGCCAGCAGCTTGGATGTCGGGGGGACGCACAATGAGCAGTTCTTC. The rearrangement joins TRBV5-1 to TRBJ2-1; TRBD2 agrees at 7 bases. After removal of 0 bases from V and 5 bases from J, the junction contained 8 bases not matched to a gene. The V gene's germline CDR1 is SGHRS and CDR2 YFSETQ. The CDR3 sequence is 16 residues long.

The chain has TRBV11-2 and TRBJ1-6, with TRBD1 matching 8 bases. The germline V gene encodes CDR1 SGHAT and CDR2 FQNNGV. The CDR3 extends over 16 amino acids. V lost 1 base and J lost 6; bases outside the gene matches: 5. The CDR3 here is CASSLVRQGFNSPLHF. The DNA for the CDR3 is TGTGCCAGCAGCTTAGTTCGACAGGGGTTTAATTCACCCCTCCACTTT. Full variable domain (outside the CDR3, taken from reference TRBV11-2 and TRBJ1-6): EAGVAQSPRYKIIEKRQSVAFWCNPISGHATLYWYQQILGQGPKLLIQFQNNGVVDDSQLPKDRFSAERLKGVDSTLKIQPAKLEDSAVYLCASSLVRQGFNSPLHFGNGTRLTVT.

The CDR3 reads CASSSRRGRGYTF. In DNA form, the CDR3 reads TGTGCCAGCAGTTCTCGCAGGGGAAGGGGCTACACCTTC. V is TRBV12-3 or TRBV12-4 and J is TRBJ1-2, with D maybe TRBD1 (6 bases). The CDR3 runs to 13 residues. V was clipped by 4 bases and J by 8 bases, with 14 bases between them.

This clone was counted only a few times. This rearrangement joins TRBV4-1 to TRBJ1-5, with D possibly matching TRBD1 (5 bases). V was cut by 4 bases and J by 0 bases, with 10 bases left in between. Germline V CDR1 and CDR2: MGHRA, YSYEKL. This CDR3 is built from 15 residues. CDR3 region: CASSPRQISNQPQHF. In nucleotides, the CDR3 is TGCGCCAGCAGCCCTCGACAGATTAGCAATCAGCCCCAGCATTTT.

CDR3 loop: CASSPSGNYGYTF. DNA for the CDR3: TGTGCCAGCAGTCCATCGGGGAACTATGGCTACACCTTC. The rearrangement joins TRBV6-2 or TRBV6-3 to TRBJ1-2; the D is unclear. Trimming shortened V by 5 bases and J by 2 bases, and 9 bases separated the two germline ends. Germline V gene data show CDR1 as MNHEY and CDR2 as SVGEGT. The CDR3 extends over 13 amino acids.

This clone was observed once. The chain uses TRBV9 and TRBJ2-3; 7 positions agree with TRBD2. Trimming removed 0 bases from V and 1 base from J; junction bases left unmatched: 5. Germline loops: CDR1 SGDLS, CDR2 YYNGEE. The CDR3 length is 16 residues. The CDR3 sequence: CASSVGVAGGTDTQYF. As DNA, the CDR3 is TGTGCCAGCAGCGTAGGAGTTGCGGGGGGCACAGATACGCAGTATTTT. Filled out from reference TRBV9 and TRBJ2-3, the complete variable domain reads DSGVTQTPKHLITATGQRVTLRCSPRSGDLSVYWYQQSLDQGLQFLIQYYNGEERAKGNILERFSAQQFPDLHSELNLSSLELGDSALYFCASSVGVAGGTDTQYFGPGTRLTVL.

This chain links TRBV15 with TRBJ2-7, with 11 bases aligning to TRBD1. The trim removed 5 bases at V and 9 bases at J, leaving 6 bases unmatched. This CDR3 is 13 amino acids long. Germline V gene lookup returns CDR1 LNHNV and CDR2 YYDKDF (reference sequence). The CDR3 DNA follows: TGTGCCACCAGCTCGCGGACAGGGGGCTCGCAGTACTTC. Its translation is CATSSRTGGSQYF. The variable domain in full, with the rest retrieved from reference TRBV15 and TRBJ2-7, is DAMVIQNPRYQVTQFGKPVTLSCSQTLNHNVMYWYQQKSSQAPKLLFHYYDKDFNNEADTPDNFQSRRPNTSFCFLDIRSPGLGDTAMYLCATSSRTGGSQYFGPGTRLTVT.

This clone is a singleton in its sample. The rearrangement uses TRBV3-1 (or the pseudogene TRBV3-2) and TRBJ2-3; the match to TRBD2 covers 8 bases. Trimming cost V 6 bases and J 5 bases; bases outside gene matches: 10. The germline CDR1 and CDR2 sequences are LGHDT and YNNKEL (reference sequence). This CDR3 has 15 residues. The CDR3 DNA sequence: TGTGCCAGCAGTCAACTCGGGACTAGGCAAGATACGCAGTATTTT. It encodes CASSQLGTRQDTQYF.

The chain links TRBV5-1 to TRBJ1-2; D uncertain. Trimming took 0 bases from V and 1 from J, leaving 7 bases between them. Per germline, CDR1 SGHRS and CDR2 YFSETQ. The CDR3 has 14 residues. CDR3 nucleotide sequence: TGCGCCAGCAGCTTGGCCCCGGGTAACTATGGCTACACCTTC. Its protein product is CASSLAPGNYGYTF.

This clone came up once. The rearrangement joins TRBV28 to TRBJ2-6; the match to TRBD1 covers 11 bases. Germline V gene sequence: CDR1 MDHEN, CDR2 SYDVKM. The V and J ends lost 10 bases and 4 bases, in that order; junction bases with no gene match: 15. The CDR3 spans 18 residues. CDR3 DNA sequence: TGTGCCACCAACTTTATGGACAGGGGGCCGTGGGGGGCCAACGTCCTGACTTTC. This sequence encodes CATNFMDRGPWGANVLTF.

The chain employs TRBV29-1 and TRBJ1-2; D is perhaps TRBD1 (6 bases). Germline V gene data show CDR1 as SQVTM and CDR2 as ANQGSEA. V was trimmed by 7 bases and J by 2 bases, leaving 11 bases between them. The CDR3 consists of 12 residues. CDR3 sequence: CSAGDRNYGYTF. For the CDR3, the DNA is TGCAGCGCTGGTGACAGGAACTATGGCTACACCTTC.

The J gene is TRBJ1-1, the V gene TRBV7-3; 8 nucleotides agree with TRBD1. This CDR3 is built from 14 residues. Losses at the gene ends were 5 bases for V and 5 bases for J; bases not matched to a gene: 7. Germline lookup yields CDR1 SGHTA and CDR2 FQGTGA. CDR3 region: CASSRTGMDTEAFF. DNA for the CDR3: TGTGCCAGCAGCCGGACAGGGATGGATACTGAAGCTTTCTTT. Based on the CDR3 plus reference TRBV7-3 and TRBJ1-1, the full variable domain is GAGVSQTPSNKVTEKGKYVELRCDPISGHTALYWYRQSLGQGPEFLIYFQGTGAADDSGLPNDRFFAVRPEGSVSTLKIQRTERGDSAVYLCASSRTGMDTEAFFGQGTRLTVV.

The rearrangement joins TRBV5-1 to TRBJ2-1, with 13 bases matching TRBD2. The CDR3 extends over 15 amino acids. Germline CDR1 and CDR2: SGHRS and YFSETQ. Trimming at V came to 6 bases and at J to 9 bases, leaving 9 bases not matched to a gene. The chain's CDR3 is CASTYTGTSGAEQFF. The CDR3 region has the DNA TGCGCCAGCACCTATACCGGGACTAGCGGGGCTGAGCAGTTCTTC.

The gene calls are TRBV18 and TRBJ2-1, with D possibly matching TRBD2 (7 bases). Looked up from germline, CDR1 is KGHSH and CDR2 is LQKENI. V was pared by 2 bases and J by 6 bases, with 17 bases between. The CDR3 totals 16 residues. Written as DNA, the CDR3 is TGTGCCAGCTCACCAATTCCGGGGGGCTGGGGCAATGAGCAGTTCTTC. It specifies CASSPIPGGWGNEQFF.

V usage is TRBV2 and J usage is TRBJ2-7; D perhaps matches TRBD2 (6 bases). The V end lost 6 bases, the J end lost 5 bases, and 14 bases lay between the germline ends. CDR3 length: 13 residues. Per germline, CDR1 SNHLY and CDR2 FYNNEI. The CDR3, as DNA: TGTGCCAGCAGCGGGACTCGCAATCACGAGCAGTACTTC. This sequence encodes CASSGTRNHEQYF. Filled out from reference TRBV2 and TRBJ2-7, the complete variable domain reads EPEVTQTPSHQVTQMGQEVILRCVPISNHLYFYWYRQILGQKVEFLVSFYNNEISEKSEIFDDQFSVERPDGSNFTLKIRSTKLEDSAMYFCASSGTRNHEQYFGPGTRLTVT.

CDR3 DNA sequence: TGTGCCAGCAGCCTGGGGACAGGGAAAAGCAATGAGCAGTTCTTC. It is translated as CASSLGTGKSNEQFF. J is TRBJ2-1 and V is TRBV16, with 9 bases matching TRBD1. CDR3 length equals 15 residues. Germline lookup yields CDR1 KGHSY and CDR2 FQNENV. Trimming at V came to 4 bases and at J to 6 bases, leaving 7 bases not matched to a gene.

This clone appeared once. This chain uses TRBV7-9 with TRBJ1-2, with D possibly matching TRBD1 (5 bases). The length of the CDR3 is 16 residues. Germline CDR1 is SEHNR and CDR2 is FQNEAQ (reference sequence). V was trimmed by 0 bases and J by 2 bases, leaving 13 bases between them. CDR3 sequence (DNA): TGTGCCAGCAGCTTAGCGGCGGGACTCTTGAACTATGGCTACACCTTC. Protein product: CASSLAAGLLNYGYTF.

J is TRBJ1-1 and V is TRBV28; 7 bases align to TRBD1. Germline V gene lookup returns CDR1 MDHEN and CDR2 SYDVKM. Unmatched junction bases numbered 6, after V lost 7 bases and J lost 1 base. This CDR3 spans 14 amino acids. Here the CDR3 reads CASITGATNTEAFF. CDR3 DNA: TGTGCCAGCATCACAGGGGCGACGAACACTGAAGCTTTCTTT.

The chain couples TRBV2 to TRBJ2-2, with D possibly being TRBD2 (5 bases). V shed 9 bases and J shed 0 bases, with 11 bases lying between them. CDR3 length: 14 amino acids. The germline gives CDR1 SNHLY, CDR2 FYNNEI. CDR3 sequence reads: CARGAGANTGELFF. DNA for the CDR3: TGTGCCAGGGGTGCGGGCGCGAACACCGGGGAGCTGTTTTTT.